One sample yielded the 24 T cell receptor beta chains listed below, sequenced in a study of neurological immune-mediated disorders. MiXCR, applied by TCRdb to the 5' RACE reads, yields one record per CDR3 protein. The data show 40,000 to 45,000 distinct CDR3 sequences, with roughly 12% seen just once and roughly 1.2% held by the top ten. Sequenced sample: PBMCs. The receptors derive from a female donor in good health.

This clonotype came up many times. The CDR3 is CASSLRTGTGRINEQFF. The CDR3, as DNA: TGTGCCAGCAGCTTACGGACCGGGACAGGTCGTATCAATGAGCAGTTCTTC. This chain connects TRBV11-2 to TRBJ2-1, with 8 bases lining up with TRBD1. The CDR3 has 17 amino acids. Per the germline V gene, CDR1 is SGHAT and CDR2 is FQNNGV. The J segment lost 6 bases and the V segment lost 2 bases, leaving 12 bases of the junction unmatched. The whole variable domain, remainder taken from reference TRBV11-2 and TRBJ2-1, is EAGVAQSPRYKIIEKRQSVAFWCNPISGHATLYWYQQILGQGPKLLIQFQNNGVVDDSQLPKDRFSAERLKGVDSTLKIQPAKLEDSAVYLCASSLRTGTGRINEQFFGPGTRLTVL.

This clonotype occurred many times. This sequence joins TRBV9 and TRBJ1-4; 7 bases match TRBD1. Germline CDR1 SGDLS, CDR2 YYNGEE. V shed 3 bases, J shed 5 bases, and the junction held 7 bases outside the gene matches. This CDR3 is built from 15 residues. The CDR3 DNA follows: TGTGCCAGCAGCGACCAGGGACAGTCGAATGAAAAACTGTTTTTT. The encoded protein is CASSDQGQSNEKLFF. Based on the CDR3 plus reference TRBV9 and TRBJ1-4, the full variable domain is DSGVTQTPKHLITATGQRVTLRCSPRSGDLSVYWYQQSLDQGLQFLIQYYNGEERAKGNILERFSAQQFPDLHSELNLSSLELGDSALYFCASSDQGQSNEKLFFGSGTQLSVL.

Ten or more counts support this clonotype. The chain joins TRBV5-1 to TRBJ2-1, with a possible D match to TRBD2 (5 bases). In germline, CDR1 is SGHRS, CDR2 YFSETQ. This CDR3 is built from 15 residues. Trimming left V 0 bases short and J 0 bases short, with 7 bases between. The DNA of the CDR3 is TGCGCCAGCAGCTTGGTGGGGAGCTCCTACAATGAGCAGTTCTTC. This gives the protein CASSLVGSSYNEQFF.

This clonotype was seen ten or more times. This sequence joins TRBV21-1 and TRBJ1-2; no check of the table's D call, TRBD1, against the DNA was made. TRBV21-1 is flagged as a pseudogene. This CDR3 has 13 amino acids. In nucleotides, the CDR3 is TGTGCCAGCAGAATGGGGGAACTCTATGGCTACACCTTC. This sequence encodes CASRMGELYGYTF.

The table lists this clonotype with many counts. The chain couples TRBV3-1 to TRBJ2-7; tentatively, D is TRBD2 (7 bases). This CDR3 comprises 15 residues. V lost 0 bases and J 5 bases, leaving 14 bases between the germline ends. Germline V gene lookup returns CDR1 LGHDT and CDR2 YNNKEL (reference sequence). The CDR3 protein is CASSQDPGGANEQYF. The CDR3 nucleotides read TGTGCCAGCAGCCAAGATCCGGGGGGCGCGAACGAGCAGTACTTC.

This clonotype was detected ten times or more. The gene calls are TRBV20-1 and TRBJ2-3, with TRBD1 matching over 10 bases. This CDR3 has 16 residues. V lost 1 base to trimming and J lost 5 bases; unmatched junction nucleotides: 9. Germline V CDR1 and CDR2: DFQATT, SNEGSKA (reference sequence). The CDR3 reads CSARASGTGAGDTQYF. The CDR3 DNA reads TGCAGTGCTAGAGCGTCCGGGACAGGGGCTGGAGATACGCAGTATTTT.

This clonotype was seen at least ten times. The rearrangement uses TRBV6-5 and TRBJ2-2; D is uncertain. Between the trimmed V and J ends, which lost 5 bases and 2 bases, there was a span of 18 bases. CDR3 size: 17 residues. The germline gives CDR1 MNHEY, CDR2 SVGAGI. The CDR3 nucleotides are TGTGCCAGCAGTACGGGCGCCAGGTTCGCCAACACCGGGGAGCTGTTTTTT. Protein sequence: CASSTGARFANTGELFF.

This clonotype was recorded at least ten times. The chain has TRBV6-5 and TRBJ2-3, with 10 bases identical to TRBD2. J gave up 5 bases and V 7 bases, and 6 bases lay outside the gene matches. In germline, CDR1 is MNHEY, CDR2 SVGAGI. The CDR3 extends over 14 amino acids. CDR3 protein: CASIERGGGDTQYF. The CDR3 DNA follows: TGTGCCAGCATAGAGCGGGGGGGAGGAGATACGCAGTATTTT.

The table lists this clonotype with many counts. The DNA for the CDR3 is TGCGCCAGCAGCCGGCAGGCAGGGAACAATGAGCAGTTCTTC. Its protein product is CASSRQAGNNEQFF. This chain uses TRBV5-1 with TRBJ2-1; D is possibly TRBD1 (5 bases). Per germline, CDR1 SGHRS and CDR2 YFSETQ. There are 14 residues in the CDR3. The V gene lost 4 bases and the J gene lost 5 bases, with 13 bases spanning the gap.

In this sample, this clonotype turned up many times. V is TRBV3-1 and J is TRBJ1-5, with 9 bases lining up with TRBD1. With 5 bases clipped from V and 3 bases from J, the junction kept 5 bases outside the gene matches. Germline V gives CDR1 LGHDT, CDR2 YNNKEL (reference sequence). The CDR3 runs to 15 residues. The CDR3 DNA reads TGTGCCAGCAGCGATGGGACAGGGAACAATCAGCCCCAGCATTTT. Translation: CASSDGTGNNQPQHF.

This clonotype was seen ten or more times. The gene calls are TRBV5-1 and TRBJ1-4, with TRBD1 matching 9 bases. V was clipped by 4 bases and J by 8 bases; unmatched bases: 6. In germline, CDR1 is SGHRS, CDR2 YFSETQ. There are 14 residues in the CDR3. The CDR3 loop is CASSLDRGGEKLFF. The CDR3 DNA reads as TGCGCCAGCAGCCTGGACAGGGGAGGCGAAAAACTGTTTTTT.

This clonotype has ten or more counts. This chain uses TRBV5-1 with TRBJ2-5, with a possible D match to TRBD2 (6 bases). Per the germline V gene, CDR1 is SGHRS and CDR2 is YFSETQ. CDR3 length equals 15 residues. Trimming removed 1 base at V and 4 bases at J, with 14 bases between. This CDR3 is CASSLLSAEGETQYF. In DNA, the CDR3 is TGCGCCAGCAGCTTGTTGTCGGCGGAGGGAGAGACCCAGTACTTC.

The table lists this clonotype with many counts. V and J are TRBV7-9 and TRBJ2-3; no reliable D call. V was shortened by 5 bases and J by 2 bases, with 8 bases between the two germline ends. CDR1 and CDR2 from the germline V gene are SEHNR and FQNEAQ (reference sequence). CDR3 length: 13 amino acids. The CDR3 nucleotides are TGTGCCAGCAGCCCTCGGGTCACAGATACGCAGTATTTT. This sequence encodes CASSPRVTDTQYF.

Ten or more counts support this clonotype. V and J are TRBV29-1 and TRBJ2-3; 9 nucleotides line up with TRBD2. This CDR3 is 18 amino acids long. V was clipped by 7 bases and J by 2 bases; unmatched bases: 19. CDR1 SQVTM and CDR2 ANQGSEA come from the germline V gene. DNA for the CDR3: TGCAGCGCCTTACAGGGTAGCGGGGGACTTAGATCCACAGATACGCAGTATTTT. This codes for CSALQGSGGLRSTDTQYF.

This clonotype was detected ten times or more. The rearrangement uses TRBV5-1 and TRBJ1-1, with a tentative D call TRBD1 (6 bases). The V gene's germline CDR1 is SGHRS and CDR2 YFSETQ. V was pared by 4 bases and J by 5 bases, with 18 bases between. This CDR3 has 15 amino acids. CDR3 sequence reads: CASSPRPGDGTEAFF. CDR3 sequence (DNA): TGCGCCAGCAGCCCCCGCCCAGGGGACGGGACTGAAGCTTTCTTT. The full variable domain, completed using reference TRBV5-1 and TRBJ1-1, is KAGVTQTPRYLIKTRGQQVTLSCSPISGHRSVSWYQQTPGQGLQFLFEYFSETQRNKGNFPGRFSGRQFSNSRSEMNVSTLELGDSALYLCASSPRPGDGTEAFFGQGTRLTVV.

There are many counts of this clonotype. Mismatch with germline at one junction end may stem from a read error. The CDR3 bases are TGCGCCAGCAGCCCGCTTGGGGGGGACCTGTTTGATTTT. This encodes CASSPLGGDLFDF. This rearrangement joins TRBV5-1 to TRBJ2-3, with 7 positions matching TRBD2. CDR3 length: 13 residues. The germline CDR1 and CDR2 sequences are SGHRS and YFSETQ.

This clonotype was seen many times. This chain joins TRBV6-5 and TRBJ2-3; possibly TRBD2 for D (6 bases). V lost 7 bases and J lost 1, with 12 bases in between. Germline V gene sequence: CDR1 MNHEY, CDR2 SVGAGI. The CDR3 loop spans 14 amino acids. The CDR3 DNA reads TGTGCCAGCACGGGGGTAACAGGCACAGATACGCAGTATTTT. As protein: CASTGVTGTDTQYF.

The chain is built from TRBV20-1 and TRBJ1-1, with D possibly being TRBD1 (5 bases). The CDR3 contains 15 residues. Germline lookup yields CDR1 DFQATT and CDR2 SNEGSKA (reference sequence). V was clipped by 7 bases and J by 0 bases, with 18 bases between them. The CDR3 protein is CSVPAPDTMNTEAFF. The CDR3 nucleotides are TGCAGTGTCCCGGCACCGGACACTATGAACACTGAAGCTTTCTTT.

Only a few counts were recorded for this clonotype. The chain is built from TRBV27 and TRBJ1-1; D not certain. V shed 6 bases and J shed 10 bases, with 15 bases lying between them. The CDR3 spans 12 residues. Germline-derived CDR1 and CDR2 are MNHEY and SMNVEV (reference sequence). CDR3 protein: CASSPWGGRAFF. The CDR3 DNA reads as TGTGCCAGCAGCCCATGGGGAGGGCGAGCTTTCTTT.

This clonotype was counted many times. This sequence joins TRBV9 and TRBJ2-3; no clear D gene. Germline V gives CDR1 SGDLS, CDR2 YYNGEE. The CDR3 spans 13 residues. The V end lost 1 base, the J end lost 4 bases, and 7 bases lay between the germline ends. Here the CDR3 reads CASSVSGPDTQYF. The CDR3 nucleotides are TGTGCCAGCAGCGTATCCGGCCCAGATACGCAGTATTTT.

Here the CDR3 DNA reads TGCGCCAGCAGCCCTTCGACAGGGTCGGATACGCAGTATTTT. It specifies CASSPSTGSDTQYF. This rearrangement joins TRBV5-1 to TRBJ2-3; 7 nucleotides line up with TRBD1. Trimming removed 4 bases from V and 6 bases from J; junction bases left unmatched: 8. Germline assignment: CDR1 SGHRS and CDR2 YFSETQ. The CDR3 has 14 residues.

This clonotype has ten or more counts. CDR3 in amino acids: CSAFQGPNQPQHF. The CDR3 nucleotides are TGCAGTGCCTTTCAGGGACCTAATCAGCCCCAGCATTTT. The rearrangement uses TRBV20-1 and TRBJ1-5; maybe TRBD1 (5 bases). The length of the CDR3 is 13 residues. Germline V gene data show CDR1 as DFQATT and CDR2 as SNEGSKA (reference sequence). V lost 6 bases and J 4 bases, leaving 13 bases between the germline ends.

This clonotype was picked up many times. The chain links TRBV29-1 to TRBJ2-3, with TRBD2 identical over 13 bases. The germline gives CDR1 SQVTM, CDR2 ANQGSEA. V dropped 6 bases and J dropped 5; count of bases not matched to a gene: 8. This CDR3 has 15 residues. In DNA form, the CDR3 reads TGCAGCGTGGAGAGACTAGCGGGAGGTGGAGATACGCAGTATTTT. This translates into CSVERLAGGGDTQYF.

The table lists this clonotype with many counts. The CDR3 DNA reads as TGTGCCAGCAGTTACGTTGGGTGGCCCTACGAGCAGTACTTC. Protein product: CASSYVGWPYEQYF. V and J are TRBV6-2 or TRBV6-3 and TRBJ2-7, with D unresolved. V gave up 2 bases and J gave up 2 bases, with 10 bases separating them. This CDR3 region has 14 residues. CDR1 is MNHEY and CDR2 is SVGEGT in the germline V gene.